This T cell receptor beta chain appears in the sequencing data of a study of esophageal squamous cell carcinoma under preoperative chemotherapy. Study-level points and caveats: Peripheral T cells showed a significant TCR diversity increase after chemotherapy, unlike tumor-infiltrating lymphocytes. After treatment, tumor-infiltrating lymphocytes seemed to come partly from incoming peripheral T cells, not only local changes.

MiXCR, run by TCRdb on the PCR reads, gives a single entry per CDR3 protein. The data hold about 12,000 distinct CDR3 sequences, with around 50% observed a single time. For this clonotype: Its antigen remains unknown.

Time point in this sample: before preoperative PTX-NDP chemotherapy. This sequence originates from a human donor with esophageal squamous cell carcinoma. The donor label of this sample is uncertain. Sampling was conducted from a patient given preoperative chemotherapy.

The CDR3 DNA reads as TGTGCCAGCAGTGTTTCTACAGGAGGCGAGCAGTACTTC. As protein: CASSVSTGGEQYF. The V call is TRBV12-3 or TRBV12-4, the J call TRBJ2-7, with D perhaps matching TRBD1 or TRBD2 (5 bases each). V lost 5 bases to trimming and J lost 6 bases, with 14 bases between them. The CDR3 covers 13 residues.